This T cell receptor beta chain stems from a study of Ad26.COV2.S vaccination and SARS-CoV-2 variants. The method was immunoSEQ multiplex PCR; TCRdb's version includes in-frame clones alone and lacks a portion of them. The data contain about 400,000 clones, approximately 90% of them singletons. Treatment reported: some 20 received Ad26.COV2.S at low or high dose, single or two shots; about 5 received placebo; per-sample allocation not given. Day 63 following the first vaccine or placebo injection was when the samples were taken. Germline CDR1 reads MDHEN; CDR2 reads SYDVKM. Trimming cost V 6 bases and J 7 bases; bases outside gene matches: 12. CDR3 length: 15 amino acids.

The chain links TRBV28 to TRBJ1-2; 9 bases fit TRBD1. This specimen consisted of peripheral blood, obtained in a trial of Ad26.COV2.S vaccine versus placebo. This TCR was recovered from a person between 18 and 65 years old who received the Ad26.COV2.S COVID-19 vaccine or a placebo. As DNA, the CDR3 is TGTGCCAGCAGCCCATCGGGACAGGGTAGGGTTGGCTACACCTTC. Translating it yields CASSPSGQGRVGYTF.